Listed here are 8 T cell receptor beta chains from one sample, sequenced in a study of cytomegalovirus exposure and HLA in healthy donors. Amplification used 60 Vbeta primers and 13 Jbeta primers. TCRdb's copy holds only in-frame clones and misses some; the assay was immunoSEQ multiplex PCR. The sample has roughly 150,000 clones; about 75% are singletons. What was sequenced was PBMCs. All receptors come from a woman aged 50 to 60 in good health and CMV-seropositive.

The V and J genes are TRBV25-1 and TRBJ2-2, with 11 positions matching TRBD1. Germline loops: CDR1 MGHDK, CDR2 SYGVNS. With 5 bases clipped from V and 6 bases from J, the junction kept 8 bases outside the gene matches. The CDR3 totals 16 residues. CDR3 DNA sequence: TGTGCCAGCAGTAACCCGGGACAGGGGGGTTCCGGGGAGCTGTTTTTT. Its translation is CASSNPGQGGSGELFF.

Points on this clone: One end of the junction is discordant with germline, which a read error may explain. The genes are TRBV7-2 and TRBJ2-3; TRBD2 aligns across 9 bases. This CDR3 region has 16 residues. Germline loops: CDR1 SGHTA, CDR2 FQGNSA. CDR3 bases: TGTGCCAGCAGCTTTTATGCGGGGGGGAGCATAGATACGCAGTATTTT. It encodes CASSFYAGGSIDTQYF.

The CDR3 reads CAISGTDRGGRQPQHF. The DNA of the CDR3 is TGTGCCATCAGTGGGACGGACAGGGGCGGTCGGCAGCCCCAGCATTTT. This chain joins TRBV10-3 and TRBJ1-5, with TRBD1 identical over 9 bases. The junction had 11 bases not matched to a gene; V was cut back by 4 bases and J by 7 bases. The germline V gene encodes CDR1 ENHRY and CDR2 SYGVKD. The CDR3 runs to 16 residues.

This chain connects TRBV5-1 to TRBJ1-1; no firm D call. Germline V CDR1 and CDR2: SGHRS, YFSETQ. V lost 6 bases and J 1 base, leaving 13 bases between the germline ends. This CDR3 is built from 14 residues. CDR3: CASTPGRRNTEAFF. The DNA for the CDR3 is TGCGCCAGCACCCCCGGGAGGAGGAACACTGAAGCTTTCTTT.

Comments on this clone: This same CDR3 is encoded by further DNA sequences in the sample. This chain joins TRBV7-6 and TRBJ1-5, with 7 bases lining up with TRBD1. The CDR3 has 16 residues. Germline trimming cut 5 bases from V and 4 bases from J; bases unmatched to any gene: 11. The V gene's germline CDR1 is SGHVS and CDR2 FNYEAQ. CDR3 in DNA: TGTGCCAGCAGCCTAACGACAGGGAAAGGGAATCAGCCCCAGCATTTT. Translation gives CASSLTTGKGNQPQHF. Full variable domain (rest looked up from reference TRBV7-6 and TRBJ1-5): GAGVSQSPRYKVTKRGQDVALRCDPISGHVSLYWYRQALGQGPEFLTYFNYEAQQDKSGLPNDRFSAERPEGSISTLTIQRTEQRDSAMYRCASSLTTGKGNQPQHFGDGTRLSIL.

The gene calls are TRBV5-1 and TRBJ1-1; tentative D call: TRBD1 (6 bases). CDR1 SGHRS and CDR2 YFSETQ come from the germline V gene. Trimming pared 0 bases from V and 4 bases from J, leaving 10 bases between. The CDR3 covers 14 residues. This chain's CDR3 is CASSLGTESTEAFF. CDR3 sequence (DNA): TGCGCCAGCAGCTTGGGGACAGAGAGCACTGAAGCTTTCTTT.

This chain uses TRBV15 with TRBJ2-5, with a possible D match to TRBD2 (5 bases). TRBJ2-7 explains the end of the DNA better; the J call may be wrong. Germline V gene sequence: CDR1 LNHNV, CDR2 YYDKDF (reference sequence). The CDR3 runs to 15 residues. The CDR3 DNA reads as TGTGCCACCAGCAGAGAGGCGGGCCTATCCTACGAGCAGTACTTC. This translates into CATSREAGLSYEQYF.

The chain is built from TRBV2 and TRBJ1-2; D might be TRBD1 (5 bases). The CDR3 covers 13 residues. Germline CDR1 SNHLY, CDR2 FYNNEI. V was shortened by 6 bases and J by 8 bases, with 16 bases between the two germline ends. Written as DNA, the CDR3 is TGTGCCAGCAGAAGGTCGGGGGAAGGCGGCTACACCTTC. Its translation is CASRRSGEGGYTF.